The rows below give T cell receptor beta chains drawn from one sample of a study of cytomegalovirus exposure and HLA in healthy donors. The data were produced by immunoSEQ multiplex PCR, yet TCRdb's version contains in-frame clones alone and is incomplete. This table has roughly 200,000 clones, over 65% appearing once. The sample comprised PBMCs. The receptors here all came from a man in his late teens or twenties in good health and CMV-seronegative. CDR3s include the opening cysteine and the closing phenylalanine or tryptophan. The order of the fields is clone size, V gene, CDR3 length, J gene, D gene, CDR3 protein, CDR3 DNA. A D gene is named only where the DNA matches it firmly. Clone size is stated in some rows and not others, as once, few, many or a class when expanded.

-,TRBV5-6,19,TRBJ1-5,-,CASSRRSTAKASGNQPQHF,TGTGCCAGCAGCCGCCGAAGTACCGCCAAAGCTAGTGGCAATCAGCCCCAGCATTTT
-,TRBV19,15,TRBJ1-2,-,CASSRAQGQNYGYTF,TGTGCCAGTAGTCGAGCGCAGGGCCAGAACTATGGCTACACCTTC
-,TRBV27,14,TRBJ2-1,TRBD2,CASSPGLVYNEQFF,TGTGCCAGCAGTCCAGGACTAGTCTACAATGAGCAGTTCTTC
-,TRBV18,15,TRBJ2-1,TRBD2,CASSPPSGRNNEQFF,TGTGCCAGCTCACCACCGAGCGGGAGGAACAATGAGCAGTTCTTC
once,TRBV9,15,TRBJ1-3,-,CASSVDGGRRNTIYF,TGTGCCAGCAGCGTAGACGGGGGGCGAAGAAACACCATATATTTT
-,TRBV19,16,TRBJ1-1,TRBD1,CASSTTGKKLNTEAFF,TGTGCCAGTAGTACGACAGGGAAAAAACTGAACACTGAAGCTTTCTTT
-,TRBV18,15,TRBJ2-2,TRBD1,CASSLTGGNTGELFF,TGTGCCAGCTCACTAACAGGGGGAAACACCGGGGAGCTGTTTTTT
-,TRBV28,12,TRBJ1-2,-,CASSLQGRGYTF,TGTGCCAGCAGTCTACAGGGTCGCGGCTACACCTTC
-,TRBV9,16,TRBJ1-3,TRBD1,CASSGAGTGPWNTIYF,TGTGCCAGCAGCGGGGCCGGGACAGGCCCATGGAACACCATATATTTT
few,TRBV7-9,14,TRBJ2-7,TRBD2,CASSRLAPDYEQYF,TGTGCCAGCAGCCGACTAGCGCCCGACTACGAGCAGTACTTC
few,TRBV19,16,TRBJ1-1,-,CASSIEGGGGNTEAFF,TGTGCCAGTAGTATAGAGGGGGGAGGCGGGAACACTGAAGCTTTCTTT
-,TRBV6-1,13,TRBJ1-1,-,CASSSAGITEAFF,TGTGCCAGCAGTAGCGCGGGGATCACTGAAGCTTTCTTT
few,TRBV7-8,15,TRBJ1-1,TRBD1,CASSLTGTELTEAFF,TGTGCCAGCAGCTTAACCGGGACAGAACTCACTGAAGCTTTCTTT
-,TRBV6-1,15,TRBJ1-2,TRBD1,CASSLFRRQGYGYTF,TGTGCCAGCAGTTTATTCCGGAGACAGGGGTATGGCTACACCTTC
-,TRBV2,14,TRBJ2-1,TRBD1,CASSVEGAANEQFF,TGTGCCAGCAGTGTCGAGGGGGCCGCGAATGAGCAGTTCTTC
-,TRBV23-1,16,TRBJ2-3,TRBD1,CASKDRGRWGSDTQYF,TGCGCCAGCAAGGACAGGGGGCGGTGGGGGTCAGATACGCAGTATTTT
-,TRBV10-1,16,TRBJ2-2,TRBD2,CASSDGTSGIGGELFF,TGCGCCAGCAGTGATGGGACTAGCGGGATTGGCGGGGAGCTGTTTTTT
few,TRBV10-1,14,TRBJ2-1,TRBD1,CASNSGQGWNEQFF,TGCGCCAGCAATTCGGGACAGGGGTGGAATGAGCAGTTCTTC
-,TRBV5-8,13,TRBJ1-1,-,CASSTAGGTEAFF,TGTGCCAGCAGCACGGCAGGTGGTACTGAAGCTTTCTTT
-,TRBV5-8,15,TRBJ1-2,-,CASSLGSSTGYGYTF,TGTGCCAGCAGCTTGGGGTCCAGCACGGGATATGGCTACACCTTC
-,TRBV18,12,TRBJ1-1,TRBD1,CASSPPGTGSFF,TGTGCCAGCTCACCACCAGGGACAGGTTCTTTCTTT
-,TRBV27,14,TRBJ1-5,-,CASSWGVGNQPQHF,TGTGCCAGCAGTTGGGGGGTTGGAAATCAGCCCCAGCATTTT
-,TRBV7-6,15,TRBJ2-5,-,CASSLGVQASETQYF,TGTGCCAGCAGCTTAGGCGTTCAAGCAAGTGAGACCCAGTACTTC
-,TRBV7-2,15,TRBJ2-2,-,CASSQSSRSTGELFF,TGTGCCAGCAGCCAATCTTCGCGTAGCACCGGGGAGCTGTTTTTT